This T cell receptor beta chain comes out of a study of response to subunit inactivated influenza vaccine. TCRdb analysed the RT-PCR reads with MiXCR anew, one entry per CDR3 protein. Among more than 400,000 distinct CDR3 sequences, roughly 7.6% were seen once, and the ten largest hold around 13%. As to this clonotype: The antigen is undetermined.

Study observations and caveats: Each seasonal influenza vaccination recruits few new T cells, the authors suggested.

The J segment lost 9 bases and the V segment lost 2 bases, leaving 8 bases of the junction unmatched. Germline-derived CDR1 and CDR2 are SGDLS and YYNGEE. The CDR3 is 15 residues long. V and J are TRBV9 and TRBJ2-1, with 10 bases that match TRBD2. The receptor's source is a man aged 45 to 75 who received an inactivated influenza vaccine. The sample was PBMCs from blood, taken around 2 years after vaccination. The CDR3 DNA is TGTGCCAGCAGCGTCTCTAGCGGGAGTCTGTTTGAGCAGTTCTTC. Translation gives CASSVSSGSLFEQFF.